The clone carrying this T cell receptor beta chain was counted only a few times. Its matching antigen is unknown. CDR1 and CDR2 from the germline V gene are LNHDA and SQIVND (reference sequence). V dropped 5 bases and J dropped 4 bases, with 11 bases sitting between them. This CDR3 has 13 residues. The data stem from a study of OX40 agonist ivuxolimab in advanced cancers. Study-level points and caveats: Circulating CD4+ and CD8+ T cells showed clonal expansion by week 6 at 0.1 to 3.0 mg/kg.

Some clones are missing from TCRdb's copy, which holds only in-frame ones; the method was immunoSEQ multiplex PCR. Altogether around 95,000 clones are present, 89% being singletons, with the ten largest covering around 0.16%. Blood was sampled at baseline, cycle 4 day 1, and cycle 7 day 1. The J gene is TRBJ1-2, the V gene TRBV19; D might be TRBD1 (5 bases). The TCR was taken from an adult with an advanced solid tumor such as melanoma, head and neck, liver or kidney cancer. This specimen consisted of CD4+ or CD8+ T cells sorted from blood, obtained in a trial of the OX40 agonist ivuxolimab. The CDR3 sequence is CASSVQGTYGYTF. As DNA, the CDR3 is TGTGCCAGTAGTGTGCAGGGAACCTATGGCTACACCTTC.